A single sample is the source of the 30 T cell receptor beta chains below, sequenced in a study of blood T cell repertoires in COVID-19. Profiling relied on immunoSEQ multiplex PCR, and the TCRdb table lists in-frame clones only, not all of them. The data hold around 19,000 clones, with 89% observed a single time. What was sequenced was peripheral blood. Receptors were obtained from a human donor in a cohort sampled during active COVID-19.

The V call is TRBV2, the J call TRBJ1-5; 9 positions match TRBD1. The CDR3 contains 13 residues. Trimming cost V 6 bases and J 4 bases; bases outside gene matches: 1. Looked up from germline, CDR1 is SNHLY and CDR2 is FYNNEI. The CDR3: CASRGTGNQPQHF. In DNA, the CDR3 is TGTGCCAGCAGGGGGACAGGGAATCAGCCCCAGCATTTT.

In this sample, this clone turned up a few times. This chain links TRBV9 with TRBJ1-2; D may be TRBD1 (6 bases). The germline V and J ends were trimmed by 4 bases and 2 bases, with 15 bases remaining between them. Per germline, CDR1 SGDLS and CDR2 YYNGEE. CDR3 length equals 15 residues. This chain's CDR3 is CASSPGRTVNYGYTF. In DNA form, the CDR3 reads TGTGCCAGCAGCCCGGGGCGGACAGTCAACTATGGCTACACCTTC.

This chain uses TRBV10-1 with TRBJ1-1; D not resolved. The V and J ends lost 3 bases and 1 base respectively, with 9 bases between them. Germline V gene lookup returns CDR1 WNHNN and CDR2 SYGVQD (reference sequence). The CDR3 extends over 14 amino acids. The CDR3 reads CASSDSSGNTEAFF. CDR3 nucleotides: TGCGCCAGCAGTGATTCCTCGGGGAACACTGAAGCTTTCTTT.

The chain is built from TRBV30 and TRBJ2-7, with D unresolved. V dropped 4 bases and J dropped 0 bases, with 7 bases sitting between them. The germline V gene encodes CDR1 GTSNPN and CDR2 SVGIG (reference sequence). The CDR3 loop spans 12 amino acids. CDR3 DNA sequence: TGTGCCTGGAACGACAACTCCTACGAGCAGTACTTC. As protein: CAWNDNSYEQYF.

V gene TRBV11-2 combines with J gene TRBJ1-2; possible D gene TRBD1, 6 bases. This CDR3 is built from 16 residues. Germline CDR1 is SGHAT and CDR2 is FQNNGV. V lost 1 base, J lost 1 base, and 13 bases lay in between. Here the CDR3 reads CASSLGGPGSNYGYTF. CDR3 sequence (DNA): TGTGCCAGCAGCTTAGGGGGGCCCGGAAGTAACTATGGCTACACCTTC. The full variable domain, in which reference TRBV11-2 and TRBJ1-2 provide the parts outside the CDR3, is EAGVAQSPRYKIIEKRQSVAFWCNPISGHATLYWYQQILGQGPKLLIQFQNNGVVDDSQLPKDRFSAERLKGVDSTLKIQPAKLEDSAVYLCASSLGGPGSNYGYTFGSGTRLTVV.

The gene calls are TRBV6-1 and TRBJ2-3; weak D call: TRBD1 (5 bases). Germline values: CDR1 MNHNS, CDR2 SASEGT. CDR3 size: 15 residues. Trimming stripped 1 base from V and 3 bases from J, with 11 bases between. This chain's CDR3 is CASSEGVQGTDTQYF. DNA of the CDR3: TGTGCCAGCAGTGAAGGGGTTCAGGGTACAGATACGCAGTATTTT.

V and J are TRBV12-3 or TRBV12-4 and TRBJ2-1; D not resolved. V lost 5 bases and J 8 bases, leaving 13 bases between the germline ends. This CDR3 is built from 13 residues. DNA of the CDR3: TGTGCCAGCAGTACCCATGACTTATATGAGCAGTTCTTC. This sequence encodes CASSTHDLYEQFF.

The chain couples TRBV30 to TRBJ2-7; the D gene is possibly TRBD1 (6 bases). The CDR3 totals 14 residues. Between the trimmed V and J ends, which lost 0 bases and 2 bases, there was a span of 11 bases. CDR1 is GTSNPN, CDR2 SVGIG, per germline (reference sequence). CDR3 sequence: CAWSVYRDPYEQYF. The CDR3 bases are TGTGCCTGGAGTGTCTACAGGGATCCCTACGAGCAGTACTTC. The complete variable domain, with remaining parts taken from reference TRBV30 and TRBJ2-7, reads SQTIHQWPATLVQPVGSPLSLECTVEGTSNPNLYWYRQAAGRGLQLLFYSVGIGQISSEVPQNLSASRPQDRQFILSSKKLLLSDSGFYLCAWSVYRDPYEQYFGPGTRLTVT.

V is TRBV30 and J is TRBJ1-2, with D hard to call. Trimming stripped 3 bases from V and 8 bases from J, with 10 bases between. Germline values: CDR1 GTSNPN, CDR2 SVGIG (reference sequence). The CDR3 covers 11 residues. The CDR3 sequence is CAWRVRAGYTF. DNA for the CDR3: TGTGCCTGGAGGGTCCGCGCCGGCTACACCTTC.

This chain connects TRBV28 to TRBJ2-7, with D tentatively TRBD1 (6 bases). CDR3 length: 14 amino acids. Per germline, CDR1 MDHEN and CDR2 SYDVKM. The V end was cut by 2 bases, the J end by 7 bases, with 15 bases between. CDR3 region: CASSLGTNGEEQYF. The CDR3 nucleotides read TGTGCCAGCAGTTTAGGGACAAACGGGGAGGAGCAGTACTTC.

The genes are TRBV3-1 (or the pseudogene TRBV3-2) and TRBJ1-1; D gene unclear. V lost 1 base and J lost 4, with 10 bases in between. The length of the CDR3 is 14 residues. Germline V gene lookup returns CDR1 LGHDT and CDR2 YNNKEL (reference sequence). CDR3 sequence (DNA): TGTGCCAGCAGCCAAGGGGGAGGTGGCACTGAAGCTTTCTTT. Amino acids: CASSQGGGGTEAFF.

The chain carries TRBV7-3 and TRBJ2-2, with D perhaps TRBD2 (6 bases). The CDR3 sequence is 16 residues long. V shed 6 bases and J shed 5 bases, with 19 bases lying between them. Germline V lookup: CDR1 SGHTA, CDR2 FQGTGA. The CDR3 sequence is CASRHLGDLKTGELFF. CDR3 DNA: TGTGCCAGCAGACATCTTGGGGACTTAAAAACCGGGGAGCTGTTTTTT.

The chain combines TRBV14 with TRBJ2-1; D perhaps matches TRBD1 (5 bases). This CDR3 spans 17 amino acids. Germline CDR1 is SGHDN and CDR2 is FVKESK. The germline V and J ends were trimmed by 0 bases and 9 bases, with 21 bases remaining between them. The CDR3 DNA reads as TGTGCCAGCAGCCAAGATATTGTGGCTGGTCTAAGGGGTGAGCAGTTCTTC. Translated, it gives CASSQDIVAGLRGEQFF.

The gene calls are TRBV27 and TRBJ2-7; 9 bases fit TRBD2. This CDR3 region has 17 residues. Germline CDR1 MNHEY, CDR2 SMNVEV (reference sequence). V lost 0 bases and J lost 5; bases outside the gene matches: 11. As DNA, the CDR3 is TGTGCCAGCAGTTTATCCCGGATTAGCGGGAGCCCCCACGAGCAGTACTTC. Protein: CASSLSRISGSPHEQYF.

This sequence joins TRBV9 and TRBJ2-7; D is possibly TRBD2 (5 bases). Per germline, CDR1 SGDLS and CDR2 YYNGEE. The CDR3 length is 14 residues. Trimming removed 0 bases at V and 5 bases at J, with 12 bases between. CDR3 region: CASSVVGGTDEQYF. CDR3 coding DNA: TGTGCCAGCAGCGTAGTCGGAGGTACGGACGAGCAGTACTTC.

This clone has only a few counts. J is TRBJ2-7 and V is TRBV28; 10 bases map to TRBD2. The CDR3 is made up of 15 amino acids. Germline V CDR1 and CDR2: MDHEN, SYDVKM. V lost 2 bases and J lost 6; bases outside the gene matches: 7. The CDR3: CASSLVLAGTSEQYF. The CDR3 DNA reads TGTGCCAGCAGTTTAGTACTAGCGGGAACCTCCGAGCAGTACTTC.

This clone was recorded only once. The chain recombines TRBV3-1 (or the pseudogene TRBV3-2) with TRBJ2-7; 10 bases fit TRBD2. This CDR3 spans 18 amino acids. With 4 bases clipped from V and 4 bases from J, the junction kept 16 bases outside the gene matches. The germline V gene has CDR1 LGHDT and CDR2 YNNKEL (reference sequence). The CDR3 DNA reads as TGTGCCAGCAGCCGTACCGGGACAGCCCCGGGACTAGCGTACGAGCAGTACTTC. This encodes CASSRTGTAPGLAYEQYF.

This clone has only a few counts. CDR3 nucleotide sequence: TGTGCCAGCAGCCCCTCCTTGCGCGGGGGCTCCTACAATGAGCAGTTCTTC. It encodes CASSPSLRGGSYNEQFF. The chain couples TRBV14 to TRBJ2-1, with TRBD2 matching over 7 bases. The CDR3 is 17 residues long. CDR1 and CDR2 from the germline V gene are SGHDN and FVKESK. V was pared by 4 bases and J by 0 bases, with 9 bases of the junction left unmatched. The full variable domain, its missing parts supplied by reference TRBV14 and TRBJ2-1, is EAGVTQFPSHSVIEKGQTVTLRCDPISGHDNLYWYRRVMGKEIKFLLHFVKESKQDESGMPNNRFLAERTGGTYSTLKVQPAELEDSGVYFCASSPSLRGGSYNEQFFGPGTRLTVL.

The CDR3 nucleotides are TGCAGCGGGAGCGGGCAGGAGGGACAAGAGACCCAGTACTTC. It translates to CSGSGQEGQETQYF. The rearrangement joins TRBV29-1 to TRBJ2-5; D is possibly TRBD2 (6 bases). V was clipped by 7 bases and J by 2 bases, with 17 bases between them. Germline values: CDR1 SQVTM, CDR2 ANQGSEA. The CDR3 runs to 14 residues.

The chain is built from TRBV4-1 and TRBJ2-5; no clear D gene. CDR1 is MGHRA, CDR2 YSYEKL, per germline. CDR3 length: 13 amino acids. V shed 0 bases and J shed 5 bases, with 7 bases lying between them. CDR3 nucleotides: TGCGCCAGCAGCCAAGAACTCTTGGAGACCCAGTACTTC. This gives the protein CASSQELLETQYF.

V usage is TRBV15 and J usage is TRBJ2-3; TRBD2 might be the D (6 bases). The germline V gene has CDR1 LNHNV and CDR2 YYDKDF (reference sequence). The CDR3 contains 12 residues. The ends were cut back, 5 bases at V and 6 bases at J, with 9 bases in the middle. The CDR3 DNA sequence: TGTGCCACCAGCCGGGACTTGGATACGCAGTATTTT. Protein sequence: CATSRDLDTQYF. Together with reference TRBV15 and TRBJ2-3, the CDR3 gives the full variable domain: DAMVIQNPRYQVTQFGKPVTLSCSQTLNHNVMYWYQQKSSQAPKLLFHYYDKDFNNEADTPDNFQSRRPNTSFCFLDIRSPGLGDTAMYLCATSRDLDTQYFGPGTRLTVL.

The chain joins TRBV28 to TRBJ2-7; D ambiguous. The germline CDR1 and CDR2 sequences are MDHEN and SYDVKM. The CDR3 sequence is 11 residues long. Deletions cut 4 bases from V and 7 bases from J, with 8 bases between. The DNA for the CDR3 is TGTGCCAGCAGTTCGGGTTGGGAGCAGTACTTC. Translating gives CASSSGWEQYF.

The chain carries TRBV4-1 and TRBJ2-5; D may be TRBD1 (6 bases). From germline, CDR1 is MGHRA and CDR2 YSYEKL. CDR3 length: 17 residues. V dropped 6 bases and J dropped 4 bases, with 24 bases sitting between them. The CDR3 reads CASRDITGTGILETQYF. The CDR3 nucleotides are TGCGCCAGCAGAGACATCACAGGGACCGGAATTTTAGAGACCCAGTACTTC.

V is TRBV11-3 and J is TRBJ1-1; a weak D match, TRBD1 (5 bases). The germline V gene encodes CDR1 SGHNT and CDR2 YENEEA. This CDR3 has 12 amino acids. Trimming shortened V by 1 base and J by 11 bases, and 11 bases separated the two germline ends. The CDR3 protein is CASSLGTGRAFF. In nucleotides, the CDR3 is TGTGCCAGCAGCTTAGGAACAGGTCGGGCTTTCTTT.

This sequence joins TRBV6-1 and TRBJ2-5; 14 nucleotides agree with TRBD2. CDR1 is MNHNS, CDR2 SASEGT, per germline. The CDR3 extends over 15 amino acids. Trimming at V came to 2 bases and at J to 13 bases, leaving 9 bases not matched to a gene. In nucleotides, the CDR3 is TGTGCCAGCAGTGAAATTGTGGGACTAGCGGGGGACGGGTACTTC. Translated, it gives CASSEIVGLAGDGYF.

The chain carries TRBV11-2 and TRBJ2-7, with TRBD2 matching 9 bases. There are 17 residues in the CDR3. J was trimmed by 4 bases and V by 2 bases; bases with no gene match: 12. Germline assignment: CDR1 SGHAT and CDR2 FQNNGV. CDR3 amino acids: CASSLRSPGLAKYEQYF. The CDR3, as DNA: TGTGCCAGCAGCTTACGATCCCCGGGACTAGCAAAATACGAGCAGTACTTC.

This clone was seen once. The DNA of the CDR3 is TGTGCCTGGAGTAATAGCGGGAGGGCCACAGATACGCAGTATTTT. Encoded protein: CAWSNSGRATDTQYF. The chain has TRBV30 and TRBJ2-3, with 11 bases matching TRBD2. This CDR3 is 15 amino acids long. V lost 2 bases, J lost 2 bases, and 3 bases stayed unmatched. In germline, CDR1 is GTSNPN, CDR2 SVGIG (reference sequence).

The CDR3 region is CSASGTGGPNSNQPQHF. Here the CDR3 DNA reads TGCAGTGCTAGTGGGACAGGGGGCCCTAATAGCAATCAGCCCCAGCATTTT. The chain carries TRBV20-1 and TRBJ1-5, with 12 bases aligning to TRBD1. The trim removed 3 bases at V and 0 bases at J, leaving 6 bases unmatched. In germline, CDR1 is DFQATT, CDR2 SNEGSKA (reference sequence). The length of the CDR3 is 17 residues.

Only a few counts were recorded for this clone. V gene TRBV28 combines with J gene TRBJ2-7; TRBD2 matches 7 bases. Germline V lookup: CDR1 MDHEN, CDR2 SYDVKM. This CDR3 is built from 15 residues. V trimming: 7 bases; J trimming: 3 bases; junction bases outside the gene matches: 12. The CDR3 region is CASTQMGRGSYEQYF. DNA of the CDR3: TGTGCCAGCACCCAAATGGGACGCGGGAGCTACGAGCAGTACTTC.

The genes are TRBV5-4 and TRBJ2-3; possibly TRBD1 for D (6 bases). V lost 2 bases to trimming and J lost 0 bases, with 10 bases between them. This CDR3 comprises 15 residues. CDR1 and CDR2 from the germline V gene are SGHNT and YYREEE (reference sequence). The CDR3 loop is CASSFRTASTDTQYF. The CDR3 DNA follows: TGTGCCAGCAGCTTCAGGACAGCTAGCACAGATACGCAGTATTTT.